This T cell receptor (beta chain) was recorded in a study of shared clonotypes between healthy human individuals (dated by TCRdb to 2018 to 2021). Regarding the study in general: The cohort comprised two women and a few men aged 18 to 49 years. To increase sequencing depth and limit assay-specific biases, different laboratories used diverse techniques to prepare libraries and sequence TCR repertoires. For each donor, CD4 naive and CD4 memory were each given three plates, CD8 naive was given two plates, and CD8 memory was given one plate. Between about 0.9 and 10 billion PBMCs per donor were obtained by leukapheresis. To estimate repertoire size and how much clonotype sharing occurs between individuals, the study deeply sequenced the blood TCR repertoires of several healthy adults.

Sequences SGHDT (CDR1) and YYEEEE (CDR2) are obtained from the germline V gene. Spanning cysteine to phenylalanine, the CDR3 consists of 16 amino acids. Only the CDR3 portion is preserved as DNA: 48 bases, with reading frame beginning at the first base. Trimmed from V: 4 bases; trimmed from J: 3 bases; junction bases lacking a gene match: 9. Using the deep immunoSEQ assay, TCR CDR3 regions were amplified from genomic DNA by multiplex PCR. Extracted genomic DNA from each cell subset was spread evenly across all wells of several immunoSEQ 96-well plates, with each plate serving as a replicate. Each replicate PCR for sorted subsets received around 200 ng genomic DNA, equal to tens of thousands of T cell genomes. The purified libraries were quantified using a Qubit 3.0 fluorometer, sized with a Bioanalyzer 2100, and then quantified again using the KAPA Library Quantification kit. Each immunoSEQ 96-well plate was sequenced on its own single-read 150-cycle Illumina NextSeq 550 flow cell. The study's processing was this. Because the immunoSEQ output included only junctional sequences and no quality scores, the filtering could not be the same as the filtering used for full-length reads. Sequences were annotated with PyIR, a Python wrapper for IgBLAST v1.9, using IMGT germline references to assign V/J genes and CDR3. Reads were removed for weak V/J assignments (E-value above 1e-6), missing CDR3, stop codons, out-of-frame junctions, or ambiguous translated residues. V3J clonotypes were defined by identical inferred V gene, J gene, and CDR3 amino acid sequence. Percentage overlap between repertoires was calculated by dividing the number of shared unique clonotypes by the size of the smaller repertoire. Richness of each repertoire was evaluated using RTK rarefaction, the Chao1 estimator, and Recon v2.1 estimates of unobserved clonotypes. Generation probabilities for all TCRbeta clonotypes obtained by the gDNA method from a few donors were computed using OLGA. In its TCRdb copy, this immuneACCESS table keeps in-frame sequences only and misses some clones. Where compared with another copy, unresolved V genes explain less than half of these, and the others have no known cause. V, J and clone size derive from that table, while D and trimming were established from the DNA sequence. This sample has some 800,000 clones in its table, and about 91% of those were observed once. In total, the top ten clones hold approximately 25% of the sample.

What the research found in general, with its limitations: Sampling was restricted to blood, and TCR repertoires in tissues likely differ from the TCR repertoires found in blood. Rarefaction of sorted-subset datasets indicated incomplete sequencing despite the large sequencing depth. Because the study included only a small number of donors, the genetic and exposure-history diversity represented was limited. Pairwise subsampling indicated that sequencing depth was expected to affect the degree of clonotype sharing among donors. Compared with non-shared clonotypes, the clonotypes found in all four sorted-subset donors had higher generation probabilities. Estimated clonotype richness was generally larger for naive than for memory subsets. Sharing across a few donors was observed for 4.5% to 6.5% of naive CD4, less than 4% of naive CD8, 2% to 2.5% of memory CD4, and about 0.4% of memory CD8 clonotypes.

CD8 naive samples were CD45RO-negative cells positively selected for CCR7, giving a CD45RA+CCR7+ population that excluded TemRA cells. The donors were healthy, HIV-negative adults who had no recently reported acute infections or vaccinations. Every donor was a Caucasian adult living in Nashville, Tennessee, USA. Blood was collected by leukapheresis, and PBMCs were isolated by Ficoll-Histopaque density gradient centrifugation and then cryopreserved in liquid nitrogen vapor phase. Analytical flow cytometry was used to check the purity and quantity of each magnetically sorted T cell population. Genomic DNA was isolated from every sorted fraction and measured by UV absorbance on a Nanodrop 2000c. The sample holds one count of this clone. It has no known antigen specificity. No quality values exist for individual bases; no much larger clone is one base distant.

The sequenced material came from naive CD8+ T cells sorted from blood. Reading the label with the study, this specimen's cell subset or site is: CD45RA+CCR7+. The rearrangement joined TRBV5-6 to TRBJ2-1; 8 middle bases align to TRBD2. This receptor was taken from a man aged 25-40 years in good health. The sequenced DNA is TGTGCCAGCAGCGATTACACTAGCGGCTTCTACAATGAGCAGTTCTTC. This sequence encodes CASSDYTSGFYNEQFF.